A selection of T cell receptor beta chains follows, all from one sample in a study of TIL therapy for anti-PD-1-resistant metastatic lung cancer. Repertoires were generated with immunoSEQ multiplex PCR, while TCRdb's copy carries only in-frame clones and drops some. The table lists about 21,000 clones, about 70% of them singletons. The sequencing here drew on blood, taken at baseline. These receptor sequences come from a person aged 25-85 years with non-small cell lung cancer. CDR3s include the opening cysteine and the closing phenylalanine or tryptophan. A D gene is named only where the DNA matches it firmly. Size values are once, few and many counts, or a class for expanded clones, and some rows have none.

J | size | V | D | CDR3 | DNA
TRBJ1-2 | few | TRBV19 | TRBD1 | CASSGDRVYGYTF | TGTGCCAGTAGTGGGGACAGGGTCTATGGCTACACCTTC
TRBJ1-5 | . | TRBV19 | . | CASSLFFNQPQHF | TGTGCCAGCTCCTTGTTTTTCAATCAGCCCCAGCATTTT
TRBJ2-1 | few | TRBV7-2 | . | CASSLGRYNEQFF | TGTGCCAGCAGTTTGGGACGGTACAATGAGCAGTTCTTC
TRBJ1-4 | few | TRBV7-9 | TRBD1 | CASSLGEDRGRGKLFF | TGTGCCAGCAGCTTAGGGGAGGACAGGGGAAGAGGAAAACTGTTTTTT
TRBJ1-6 | . | TRBV20-1 | . | CSASASRTDSPLHF | TGCAGTGCTAGTGCTAGTCGAACTGACTCACCCCTCCACTTT
TRBJ1-1 | . | TRBV4-1 | . | CASSEVPPGSTEAFF | TGCGCCAGCAGCGAGGTCCCCCCAGGATCCACTGAAGCTTTCTTT
TRBJ2-1 | . | TRBV10-2 | . | CASSVYLGASATYNEQFF | TGCGCCAGCAGTGTTTATCTGGGGGCTAGCGCTACCTACAATGAGCAGTTCTTC
TRBJ2-5 | . | TRBV5-1 | . | CASSPRPGGSETQYF | TGCGCCAGCAGTCCGCGACCTGGAGGCTCAGAGACCCAGTACTTC
TRBJ2-3 | . | TRBV2 | . | CASSVLVSTDTQYF | TGTGCCAGCAGTGTTCTAGTCAGCACAGATACGCAGTATTTT
TRBJ1-2 | few | TRBV9 | . | CASSVDQGQGYTF | TGTGCCAGCAGCGTAGACCAGGGTCAAGGCTACACCTTC
TRBJ1-2 | few | TRBV12-3/TRBV12-4 | . | CASSLGRGYGYTF | TGTGCCAGCAGTTTAGGACGGGGGTATGGCTACACCTTC
TRBJ2-1 | . | TRBV18 | . | CASSPRGDNEQFF | TGTGCCAGCTCACCACGGGGGGACAATGAGCAGTTCTTC
TRBJ2-1 | few | TRBV3-1/TRBV3-2 | . | CASSQLGTGEFF | TGTGCCAGCAGCCAACTAGGGACCGGGGAGTTCTTC
TRBJ1-1 | . | TRBV5-1 | . | CASSSGPDTEAFF | TGCGCCAGCAGCTCAGGGCCAGACACTGAAGCTTTCTTT
TRBJ2-5 | once | TRBV2 | . | CASDPRAGGRGETQYF | TGTGCCAGCGACCCCCGGGCAGGTGGTCGAGGAGAGACCCAGTACTTC
TRBJ2-7 | . | TRBV19 | TRBD1 | CASSSLTGGEQYF | TGTGCCAGTAGCTCCCTGACAGGGGGCGAGCAGTACTTC
TRBJ2-7 | . | TRBV2 | TRBD2 | CASSVFGLAGDEQYF | TGTGCCAGCAGTGTCTTTGGGCTAGCGGGAGACGAGCAGTACTTC
TRBJ2-5 | . | TRBV5-1 | TRBD2 | CASSLVASGGAQETQYF | TGCGCCAGCAGCTTGGTCGCTAGCGGGGGGGCCCAAGAGACCCAGTACTTC
TRBJ1-4 | . | TRBV2 | TRBD1 | CASSQTGGNEKLFF | TGTGCCAGCAGTCAGACAGGGGGTAACGAAAAACTGTTTTTT
TRBJ1-1 | . | TRBV7-2 | . | CASSSQGLRGWGTEAFF | TGTGCCAGCAGCTCGCAGGGACTGCGGGGGTGGGGCACTGAAGCTTTCTTT
TRBJ1-5 | . | TRBV6-5 | . | CASRGGPGSQPQHF | TGTGCCAGCAGGGGGGGACCCGGGAGCCAGCCCCAGCATTTT
TRBJ1-5 | few | TRBV2 | . | CASSAEGNQPQHF | TGTGCCAGCAGTGCAGAGGGCAATCAGCCCCAGCATTTT
TRBJ2-7 | once | TRBV27 | . | CASSYQGPSSYEQYF | TGTGCCAGCAGTTATCAGGGGCCGAGCTCCTACGAGCAGTACTTC
TRBJ1-5 | . | TRBV19 | . | CASSIDEAVQVPQHF | TGTGCCAGTAGTATAGATGAGGCTGTCCAAGTACCCCAGCATTTT
TRBJ2-4 | . | TRBV6-4 | TRBD1 | CASSVGQGKNIQYF | TGTGCCAGCAGCGTCGGACAGGGGAAAAACATTCAGTACTTC
TRBJ1-1 | few | TRBV19 | . | CASSIPAGAGNTEAFF | TGTGCCAGTAGTATCCCCGCGGGGGCAGGGAACACTGAAGCTTTCTTT
TRBJ2-1 | . | TRBV9 | TRBD2 | CASSVSGGSYNEQFF | TGTGCCAGCAGCGTGAGCGGGGGGTCTTACAATGAGCAGTTCTTC
TRBJ1-2 | . | TRBV29-1 | . | CSVEDRKIHTF | TGCAGCGTTGAGGACCGGAAAATCCACACCTTC
TRBJ1-4 | once | TRBV3-1/TRBV3-2 | . | CASSPGFATNEKLFF | TGTGCCAGCAGCCCGGGGTTCGCAACTAATGAAAAACTGTTTTTT
TRBJ2-5 | . | TRBV27 | . | CATRGGARETQYF | TGTGCCACCCGTGGGGGGGCCCGAGAGACCCAGTACTTC
TRBJ2-1 | . | TRBV1 | . | CTSSQVYGSPNEQFF | TGCACCAGCAGCCAAGTATACGGGAGCCCAAATGAGCAGTTCTTC
TRBJ2-4 | . | TRBV3-1/TRBV3-2 | TRBD1 | CASSQGTTGTGENIQYF | TGTGCCAGCAGCCAAGGAACGACCGGGACAGGGGAAAACATTCAGTACTTC
TRBJ1-6 | few | TRBV6-1 | . | CASSEWGSQYNSPLHF | TGTGCCAGCAGTGAATGGGGGAGTCAGTATAATTCACCCCTCCACTTT
TRBJ2-3 | once | TRBV4-2 | TRBD2 | CASSQDKTSGSPDTQYF | TGTGCCAGCAGCCAAGATAAGACTAGCGGGAGCCCAGATACGCAGTATTTT
TRBJ1-1 | . | TRBV5-1 | . | CASSLGAAGNTEAFF | TGCGCCAGCAGCTTGGGAGCGGCAGGGAACACTGAAGCTTTCTTT
TRBJ2-3 | . | TRBV7-8 | TRBD2 | CASSLGGGATDTQYF | TGTGCCAGCAGCCTCGGGGGGGGCGCCACAGATACGCAGTATTTT
TRBJ2-6 | once | TRBV14 | . | CASSQGVRSGANVLTF | TGTGCCAGCAGCCAAGGAGTACGGTCTGGGGCCAACGTCCTGACTTTC
TRBJ1-6 | . | TRBV27 | . | CASSTQALENSPLHF | TGTGCCAGCAGTACTCAGGCCCTTGAAAATTCACCCCTCCACTTT
TRBJ2-7 | . | TRBV19 | . | CASSITSRGEQYF | TGTGCCAGTAGTATCACATCAAGGGGCGAGCAGTACTTC
TRBJ2-4 | once | TRBV4-1 | . | CASSQPGADIQYF | TGCGCCAGCAGCCAACCAGGGGCAGACATTCAGTACTTC
TRBJ2-1 | . | TRBV10-1 | . | CASSAHVYNEQFF | TGCGCCAGCAGTGCCCATGTCTACAATGAGCAGTTCTTC
TRBJ1-4 | . | TRBV5-1 | . | CASSLSRGDEKLFF | TGCGCCAGCAGCTTGTCCAGGGGCGATGAAAAACTGTTTTTT
TRBJ1-4 | . | TRBV30 | TRBD1 | CAWSKTTGTVGEKLFF | TGTGCCTGGAGTAAGACAACCGGGACAGTGGGAGAAAAACTGTTTTTT
TRBJ2-5 | . | TRBV5-1 | TRBD2 | CASSSGTSGGQETQYF | TGCGCCAGCAGCTCCGGGACTAGCGGGGGGCAAGAGACCCAGTACTTC
TRBJ2-2 | few | TRBV3-1/TRBV3-2 | . | CASSQGQLDGELFF | TGTGCCAGCAGCCAAGGTCAACTAGACGGGGAGCTGTTTTTT
TRBJ2-1 | . | TRBV7-9 | . | CASSRGTGNEQFF | TGTGCCAGCAGTCGAGGCACCGGAAATGAGCAGTTCTTC
TRBJ2-7 | . | TRBV29-1 | TRBD2 | CSVLAVSYEQYF | TGCAGCGTTCTAGCGGTCTCCTACGAGCAGTACTTC
TRBJ1-5 | . | TRBV12-3/TRBV12-4 | . | CASSLDRGGPQHF | TGTGCCAGCAGTCTTGACCGAGGGGGTCCCCAGCATTTT
TRBJ1-2 | . | TRBV9 | . | CASSARDGGAGDYGYTF | TGTGCCAGCAGCGCCAGGGACGGCGGAGCCGGCGACTATGGCTACACCTTC
TRBJ2-7 | once | TRBV5-1 | TRBD1 | CASSMGQGANEQYF | TGCGCCAGCTCCATGGGACAGGGGGCCAACGAGCAGTACTTC
TRBJ2-7 | . | TRBV5-1 | . | CASSPKDPGSYEQYF | TGCGCCAGCAGTCCTAAAGACCCCGGCTCCTACGAGCAGTACTTC